This TCR beta chain is drawn from a study of blood T cell repertoires in COVID-19. Study in general: The origin of the acute and convalescent COVID-19 samples was the United States, Italy and Spain. Sources were T cells, B-cell-depleted T cells, or PBMCs; the material itself was cDNA or gDNA.

Per the original methods: Nucleated cell number was recorded as an estimate derived from reference gene primer amplification. Clones were read by immunoSEQ multiplex PCR, and TCRdb kept only the in-frame ones, dropping some. V and J calls and clone size follow that table, whereas D and trimming were derived from the DNA. The sample lists 100,000 or so clones, roughly 92% occurring once. Germline V gene sequence: CDR1 LNHDA, CDR2 SQIVND (reference sequence). CDR3 length: 19 amino acids. Trimming left V 1 base short and J 0 bases short, with 16 bases between. The chain has TRBV19 and TRBJ2-6; D perhaps matches TRBD1 (6 bases). The origin of this receptor is a man aged 50-60 years with active COVID-19. Specimen: peripheral blood. CDR3 amino acids: CASSIAGTGLSSGANVLTF. The CDR3 DNA reads TGTGCCAGTAGTATAGCGGGTACAGGGTTGAGCTCTGGGGCCAACGTCCTGACTTTC.